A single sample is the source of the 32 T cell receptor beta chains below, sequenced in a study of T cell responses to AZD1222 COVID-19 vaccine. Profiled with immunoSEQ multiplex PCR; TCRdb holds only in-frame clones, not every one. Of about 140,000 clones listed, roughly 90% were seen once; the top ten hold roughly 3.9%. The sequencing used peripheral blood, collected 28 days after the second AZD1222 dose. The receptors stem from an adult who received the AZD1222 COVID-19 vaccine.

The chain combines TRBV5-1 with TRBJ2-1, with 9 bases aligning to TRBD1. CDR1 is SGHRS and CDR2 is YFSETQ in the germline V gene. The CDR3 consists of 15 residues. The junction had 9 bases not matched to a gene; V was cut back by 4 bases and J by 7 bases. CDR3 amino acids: CASSQTGGLLNEQFF. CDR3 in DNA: TGCGCCAGCAGCCAAACAGGGGGCTTATTGAATGAGCAGTTCTTC.

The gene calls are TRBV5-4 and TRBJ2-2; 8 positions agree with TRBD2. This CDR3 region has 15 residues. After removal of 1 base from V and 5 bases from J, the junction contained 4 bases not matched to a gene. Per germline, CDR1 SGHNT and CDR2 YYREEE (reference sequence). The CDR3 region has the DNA TGTGCCAGCAGCTTGTTGCGCGGGGGGACCGGGGAGCTGTTTTTT. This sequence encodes CASSLLRGGTGELFF.

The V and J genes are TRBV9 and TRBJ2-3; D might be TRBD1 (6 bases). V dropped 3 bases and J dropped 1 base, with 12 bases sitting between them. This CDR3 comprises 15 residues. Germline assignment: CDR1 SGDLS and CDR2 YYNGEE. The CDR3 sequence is CASSAREGGTDTQYF. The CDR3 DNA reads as TGTGCCAGCAGCGCCCGTGAGGGGGGCACAGATACGCAGTATTTT.

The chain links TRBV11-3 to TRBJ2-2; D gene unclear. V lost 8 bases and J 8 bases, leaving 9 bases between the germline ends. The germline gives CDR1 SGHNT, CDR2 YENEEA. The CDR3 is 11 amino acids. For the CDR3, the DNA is TGTGCCAGCTCCAGAACGGGGGAGCTGTTTTTT. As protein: CASSRTGELFF.

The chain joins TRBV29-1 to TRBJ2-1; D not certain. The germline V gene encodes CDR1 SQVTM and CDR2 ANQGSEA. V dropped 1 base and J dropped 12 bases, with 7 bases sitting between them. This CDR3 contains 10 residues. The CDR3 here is CSVEVVAQFF. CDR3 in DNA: TGCAGCGTTGAAGTGGTTGCGCAGTTCTTC.

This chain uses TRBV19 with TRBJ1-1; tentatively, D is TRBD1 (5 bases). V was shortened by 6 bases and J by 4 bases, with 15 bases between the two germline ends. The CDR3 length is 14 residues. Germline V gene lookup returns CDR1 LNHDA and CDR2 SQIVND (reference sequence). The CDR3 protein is CASSSVGGSTEAFF. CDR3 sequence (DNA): TGTGCCAGTAGCTCCGTCGGGGGAAGCACTGAAGCTTTCTTT.

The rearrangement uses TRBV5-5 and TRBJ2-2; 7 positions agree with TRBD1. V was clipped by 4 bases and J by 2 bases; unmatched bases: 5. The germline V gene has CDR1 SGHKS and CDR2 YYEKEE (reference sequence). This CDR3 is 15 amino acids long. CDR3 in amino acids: CASSIRTGNTGELFF. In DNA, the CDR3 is TGTGCCAGCAGCATTAGGACAGGAAACACCGGGGAGCTGTTTTTT.

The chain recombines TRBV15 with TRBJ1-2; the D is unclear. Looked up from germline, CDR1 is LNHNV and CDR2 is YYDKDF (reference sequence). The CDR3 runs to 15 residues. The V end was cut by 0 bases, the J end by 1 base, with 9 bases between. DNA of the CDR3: TGTGCCACCAGCAGAGATCTGGCGCTTAACTATGGCTACACCTTC. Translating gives CATSRDLALNYGYTF.

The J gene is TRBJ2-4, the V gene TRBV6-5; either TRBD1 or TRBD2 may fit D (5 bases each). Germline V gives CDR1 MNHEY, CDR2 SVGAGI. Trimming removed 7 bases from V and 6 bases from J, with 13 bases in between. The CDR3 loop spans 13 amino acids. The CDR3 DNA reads TGTGCCAGCACTGCCGGGACGACAAACATTCAGTACTTC. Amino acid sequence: CASTAGTTNIQYF.

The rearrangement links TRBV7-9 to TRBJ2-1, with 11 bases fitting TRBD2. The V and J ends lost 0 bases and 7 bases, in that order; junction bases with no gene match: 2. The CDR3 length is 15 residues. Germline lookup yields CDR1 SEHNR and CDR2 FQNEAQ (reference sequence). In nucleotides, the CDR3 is TGTGCCAGCAGCTTAGCTAGCGGGGGGGGAAATGAGCAGTTCTTC. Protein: CASSLASGGGNEQFF.

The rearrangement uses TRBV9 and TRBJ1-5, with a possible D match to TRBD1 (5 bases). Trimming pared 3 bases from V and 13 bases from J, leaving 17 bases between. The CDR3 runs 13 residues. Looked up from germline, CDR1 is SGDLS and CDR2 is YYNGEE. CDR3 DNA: TGTGCCAGCAGCGCCACCCAGGAGGGACCGCAGCATTTT. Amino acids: CASSATQEGPQHF.

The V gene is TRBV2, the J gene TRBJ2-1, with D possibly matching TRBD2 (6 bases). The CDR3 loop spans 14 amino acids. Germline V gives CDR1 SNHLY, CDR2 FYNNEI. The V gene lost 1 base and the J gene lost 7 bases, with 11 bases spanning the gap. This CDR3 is CASSEGRGRNEQFF. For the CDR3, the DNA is TGTGCCAGCAGTGAAGGGAGGGGCCGAAATGAGCAGTTCTTC.

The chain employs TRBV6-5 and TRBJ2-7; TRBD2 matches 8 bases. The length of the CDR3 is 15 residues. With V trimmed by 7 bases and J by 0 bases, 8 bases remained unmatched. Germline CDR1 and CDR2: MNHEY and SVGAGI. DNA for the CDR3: TGTGCCAGCACGGGGCGGGAGGCCTCCTCCTACGAGCAGTACTTC. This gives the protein CASTGREASSYEQYF.

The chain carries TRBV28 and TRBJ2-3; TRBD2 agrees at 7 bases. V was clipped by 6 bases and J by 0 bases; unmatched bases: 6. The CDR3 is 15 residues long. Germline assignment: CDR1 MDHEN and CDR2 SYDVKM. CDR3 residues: CASSVGGVSTDTQYF. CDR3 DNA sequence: TGTGCCAGCAGCGTGGGGGGGGTGAGCACAGATACGCAGTATTTT.

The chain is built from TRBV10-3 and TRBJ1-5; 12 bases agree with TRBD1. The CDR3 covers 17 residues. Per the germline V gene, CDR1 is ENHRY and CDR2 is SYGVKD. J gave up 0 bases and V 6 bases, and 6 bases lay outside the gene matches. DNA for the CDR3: TGTGCCATCAGCCCCGGGACAGGGGGCCATAGCAATCAGCCCCAGCATTTT. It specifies CAISPGTGGHSNQPQHF.

This CDR3 reads CASGRVQETQYF. Written as DNA, the CDR3 is TGTGCCAGCGGGAGGGTCCAAGAGACCCAGTACTTC. This sequence joins TRBV7-2 and TRBJ2-5; TRBD2 agrees at 7 bases. Germline V gene lookup returns CDR1 SGHTA and CDR2 FQGNSA. The ends lost 8 bases at V and 1 base at J; junction bases unmatched: 1. This CDR3 has 12 amino acids.

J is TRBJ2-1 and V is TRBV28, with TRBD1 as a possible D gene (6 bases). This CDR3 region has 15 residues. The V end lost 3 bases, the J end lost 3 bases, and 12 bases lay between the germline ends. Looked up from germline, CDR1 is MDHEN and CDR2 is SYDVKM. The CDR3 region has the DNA TGTGCCAGCAGTTTCCCAACAGGGCGCTACAATGAGCAGTTCTTC. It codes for CASSFPTGRYNEQFF.

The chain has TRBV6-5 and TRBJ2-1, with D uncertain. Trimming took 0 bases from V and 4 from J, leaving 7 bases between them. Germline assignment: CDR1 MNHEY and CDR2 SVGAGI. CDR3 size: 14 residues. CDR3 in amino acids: CASSYSSFYNEQFF. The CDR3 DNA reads TGTGCCAGCAGTTACTCTTCTTTTTACAATGAGCAGTTCTTC.

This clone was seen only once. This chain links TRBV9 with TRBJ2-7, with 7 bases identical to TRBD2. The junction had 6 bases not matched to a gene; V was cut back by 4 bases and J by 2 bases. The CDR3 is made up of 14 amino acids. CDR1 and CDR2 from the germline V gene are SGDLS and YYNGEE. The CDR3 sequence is CASSLSGGTYEQYF. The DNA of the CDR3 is TGTGCCAGCAGCCTTTCGGGGGGTACCTACGAGCAGTACTTC.

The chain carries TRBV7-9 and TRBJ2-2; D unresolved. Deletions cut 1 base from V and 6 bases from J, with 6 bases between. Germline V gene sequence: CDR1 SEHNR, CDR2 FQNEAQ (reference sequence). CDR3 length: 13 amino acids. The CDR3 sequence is CASSLGGAGELFF. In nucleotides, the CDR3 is TGTGCCAGCAGCTTAGGTGGGGCCGGGGAGCTGTTTTTT. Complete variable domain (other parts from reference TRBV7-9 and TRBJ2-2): DTGVSQNPRHKITKRGQNVTFRCDPISEHNRLYWYRQTLGQGPEFLTYFQNEAQLEKSRLLSDRFSAERPKGSFSTLEIQRTEQGDSAMYLCASSLGGAGELFFGEGSRLTVL.

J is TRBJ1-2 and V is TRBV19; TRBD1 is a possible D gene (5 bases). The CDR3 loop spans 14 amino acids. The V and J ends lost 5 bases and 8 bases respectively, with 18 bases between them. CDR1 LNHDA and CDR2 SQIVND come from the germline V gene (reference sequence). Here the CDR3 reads CASSPPAGFSGYTF. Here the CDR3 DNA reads TGTGCCAGTAGTCCCCCCGCAGGGTTTAGCGGCTACACCTTC.

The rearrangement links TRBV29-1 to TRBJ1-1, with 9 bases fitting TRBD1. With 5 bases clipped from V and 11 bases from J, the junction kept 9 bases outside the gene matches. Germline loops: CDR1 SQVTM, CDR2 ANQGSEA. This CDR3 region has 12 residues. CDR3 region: CSVPLGTGSAFF. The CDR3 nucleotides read TGCAGCGTTCCACTCGGGACAGGGAGTGCTTTCTTT.

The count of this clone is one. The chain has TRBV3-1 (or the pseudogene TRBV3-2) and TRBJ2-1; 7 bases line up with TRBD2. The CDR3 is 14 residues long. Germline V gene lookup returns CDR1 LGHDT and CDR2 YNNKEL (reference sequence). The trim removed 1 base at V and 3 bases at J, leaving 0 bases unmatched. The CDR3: CASSQGGGYNEQFF. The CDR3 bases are TGTGCCAGCAGCCAAGGCGGGGGCTACAATGAGCAGTTCTTC.

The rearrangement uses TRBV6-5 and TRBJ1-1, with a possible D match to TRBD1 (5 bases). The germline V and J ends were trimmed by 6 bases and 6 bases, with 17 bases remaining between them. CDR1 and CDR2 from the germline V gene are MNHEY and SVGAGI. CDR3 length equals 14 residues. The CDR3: CASSYPGLDAEAFF. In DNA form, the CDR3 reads TGTGCCAGCAGCTACCCGGGGCTCGACGCTGAAGCTTTCTTT.

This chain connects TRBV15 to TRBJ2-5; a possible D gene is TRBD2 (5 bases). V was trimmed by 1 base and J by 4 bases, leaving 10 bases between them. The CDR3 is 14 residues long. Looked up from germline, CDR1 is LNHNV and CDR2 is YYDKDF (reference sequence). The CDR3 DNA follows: TGTGCCACCAGCAGAGCCCCCCGGGGAGAGACCCAGTACTTC. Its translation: CATSRAPRGETQYF.

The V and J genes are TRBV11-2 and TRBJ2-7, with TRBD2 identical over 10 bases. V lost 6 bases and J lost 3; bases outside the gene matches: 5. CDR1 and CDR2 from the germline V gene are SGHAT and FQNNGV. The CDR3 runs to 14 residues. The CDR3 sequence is CASRRLAGDYEQYF. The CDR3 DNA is TGTGCCAGCAGAAGGCTAGCGGGAGACTACGAGCAGTACTTC.

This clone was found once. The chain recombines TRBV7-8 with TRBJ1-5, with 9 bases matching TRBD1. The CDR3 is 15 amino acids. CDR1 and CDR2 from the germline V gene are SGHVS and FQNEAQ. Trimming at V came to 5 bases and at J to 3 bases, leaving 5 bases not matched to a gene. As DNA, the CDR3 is TGTGCCAGCAGCCCGGGACAGGGTTACAATCAGCCCCAGCATTTT. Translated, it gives CASSPGQGYNQPQHF.

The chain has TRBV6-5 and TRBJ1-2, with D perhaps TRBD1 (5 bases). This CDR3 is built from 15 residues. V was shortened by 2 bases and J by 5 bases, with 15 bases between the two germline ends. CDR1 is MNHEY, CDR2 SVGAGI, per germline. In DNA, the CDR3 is TGTGCCAGCAGTTACCAGGGCCAGAACCCATATGGCTACACCTTC. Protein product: CASSYQGQNPYGYTF.

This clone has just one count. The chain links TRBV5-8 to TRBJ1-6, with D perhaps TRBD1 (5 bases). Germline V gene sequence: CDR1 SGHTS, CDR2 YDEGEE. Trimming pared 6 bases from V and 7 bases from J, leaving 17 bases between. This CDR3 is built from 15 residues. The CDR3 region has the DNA TGTGCCAGCACCCCCGGAGATAGGGACAATTCACCCCTCCACTTT. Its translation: CASTPGDRDNSPLHF.

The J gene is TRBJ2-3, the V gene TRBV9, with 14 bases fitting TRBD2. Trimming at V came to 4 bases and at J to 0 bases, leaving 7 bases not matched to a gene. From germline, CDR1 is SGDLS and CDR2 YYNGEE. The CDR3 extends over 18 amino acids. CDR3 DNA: TGTGCCAGCAGCTCGCGACTAGCGGGGGGGACTAGCACAGATACGCAGTATTTT. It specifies CASSSRLAGGTSTDTQYF.

The CDR3 protein is CASSSQWNTEAFF. CDR3 nucleotide sequence: TGTGCCAGCAGCTCCCAGTGGAACACTGAAGCTTTCTTT. The chain combines TRBV7-2 with TRBJ1-1; D remains unclear. The V gene's germline CDR1 is SGHTA and CDR2 FQGNSA. V gave up 4 bases and J gave up 1 base, with 7 bases separating them. The CDR3 has 13 amino acids.

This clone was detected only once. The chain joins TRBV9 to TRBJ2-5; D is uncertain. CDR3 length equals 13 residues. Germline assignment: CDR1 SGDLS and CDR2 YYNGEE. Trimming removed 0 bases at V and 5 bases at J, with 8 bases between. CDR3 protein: CASSVGPTETQYF. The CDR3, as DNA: TGTGCCAGCAGCGTAGGTCCTACGGAGACCCAGTACTTC.